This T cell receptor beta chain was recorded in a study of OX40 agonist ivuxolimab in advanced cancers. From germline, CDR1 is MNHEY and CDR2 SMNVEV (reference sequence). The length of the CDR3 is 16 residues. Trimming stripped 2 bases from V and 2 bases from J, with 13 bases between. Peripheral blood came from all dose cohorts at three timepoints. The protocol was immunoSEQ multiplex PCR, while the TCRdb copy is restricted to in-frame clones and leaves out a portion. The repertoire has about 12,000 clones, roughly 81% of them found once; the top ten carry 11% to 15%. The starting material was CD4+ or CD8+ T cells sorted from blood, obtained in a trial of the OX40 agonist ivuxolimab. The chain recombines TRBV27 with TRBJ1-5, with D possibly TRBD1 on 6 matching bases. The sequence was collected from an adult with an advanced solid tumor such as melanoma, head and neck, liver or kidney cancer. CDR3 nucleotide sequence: TGTGCCAGCAGTTTAGGAGGGGGGTTCCGCAATCAGCCCCAGCATTTT. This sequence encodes CASSLGGGFRNQPQHF.